The rows below give T cell receptor beta chains drawn from one sample of a study of CD8+CD57+ T cells in acquired aplastic anemia. TCRdb re-called the reads with MiXCR, one entry per CDR3 protein. Of about 220,000 distinct CDR3 sequences detected, more than 40% appear once; the ten largest clones hold over 7.5%. Sequencing was carried out using sorted CD4+, CD8+, or CD8+CD57+ T cells (not recorded which) from PBMCs. These receptor sequences come from a human donor with aplastic anemia. Each CDR3 is given without its conserved first and last residue.

V gene: TRBV7-2; J gene: TRBJ2-5; CDR3 protein: ASSLGLAGGRPQETQY
V gene: TRBV5-1; J gene: TRBJ2-1; CDR3 protein: ASSWGAGAYNEQF
V gene: TRBV20-1; J gene: TRBJ2-1; CDR3 protein: SARDISGVGNEQF
V gene: TRBV2; J gene: TRBJ1-1; CDR3 protein: ASIEEPLNTEAF
V gene: TRBV10-2; J gene: TRBJ2-3; CDR3 protein: ASSVTKSTDTQY
V gene: TRBV4-3; J gene: TRBJ2-7; CDR3 protein: ASSQHPRDSTYEQY
V gene: TRBV6-5; J gene: TRBJ2-2; CDR3 protein: ASSSSGELF
V gene: TRBV6-9; J gene: TRBJ2-5; CDR3 protein: ASTSFGGYQEAQY
V gene: TRBV12-3/TRBV12-4; J gene: TRBJ2-7; CDR3 protein: ASGKGQGAILYEQY
V gene: TRBV20-1; J gene: TRBJ1-4; CDR3 protein: SARLQGTNEKLF
V gene: TRBV7-2; J gene: TRBJ2-5; CDR3 protein: ASSQGLGETQY
V gene: TRBV7-2; J gene: TRBJ2-2; CDR3 protein: ASSLEGNLNTGELF
V gene: TRBV5-8; J gene: TRBJ2-2; CDR3 protein: ASSLRRGNTGELF
V gene: TRBV10-3; J gene: TRBJ2-7; CDR3 protein: ASARGSNSYEQH
V gene: TRBV11-3; J gene: TRBJ2-3; CDR3 protein: ASSLSGAADTQY
V gene: TRBV19; J gene: TRBJ1-2; CDR3 protein: ASSMRGGLVLDYGYT
V gene: TRBV20-1; J gene: TRBJ2-1; CDR3 protein: SAVPDVEQF